The sample holds a few counts of the clone carrying this TCR beta chain. The target antigen is unknown. These data come from a study of PD-L1 blockade in urothelial cancer. Study information: Researchers found blood samples held a median of approximately 150,000 T cells. Study conclusions and caveats: Sub-median blood TCR clonality before treatment predicted longer survival. When measured at 3 weeks, tumor-associated blood clones expanded more in durable-benefit patients.

Time point described: pretreatment peripheral blood. V was clipped by 3 bases and J by 7 bases; unmatched bases: 6. Per germline, CDR1 KGHSH and CDR2 LQKENI. This CDR3 spans 14 amino acids. Profiling relied on immunoSEQ multiplex PCR, and the TCRdb table lists in-frame clones only, not all of them. The table includes about 87,000 clones, roughly 84% detected once. The sequencing used PBMCs, collected around atezolizumab (anti-PD-L1) treatment. J is TRBJ2-7 and V is TRBV18; 10 nucleotides line up with TRBD1. The sequence came from a man in his 60s with urothelial cancer. The CDR3 DNA reads as TGTGCCAGCTCACCGGGACAGGGGCTGGGGGAGCAGTACTTC. Its translation: CASSPGQGLGEQYF. The full variable domain, in which reference TRBV18 and TRBJ2-7 provide the parts outside the CDR3, is NAGVMQNPRHLVRRRGQEARLRCSPMKGHSHVYWYRQLPEEGLKFMVYLQKENIIDESGMPKERFSAEFPKEGPSILRIQQVVRGDSAAYFCASSPGQGLGEQYFGPGTRLTVT.